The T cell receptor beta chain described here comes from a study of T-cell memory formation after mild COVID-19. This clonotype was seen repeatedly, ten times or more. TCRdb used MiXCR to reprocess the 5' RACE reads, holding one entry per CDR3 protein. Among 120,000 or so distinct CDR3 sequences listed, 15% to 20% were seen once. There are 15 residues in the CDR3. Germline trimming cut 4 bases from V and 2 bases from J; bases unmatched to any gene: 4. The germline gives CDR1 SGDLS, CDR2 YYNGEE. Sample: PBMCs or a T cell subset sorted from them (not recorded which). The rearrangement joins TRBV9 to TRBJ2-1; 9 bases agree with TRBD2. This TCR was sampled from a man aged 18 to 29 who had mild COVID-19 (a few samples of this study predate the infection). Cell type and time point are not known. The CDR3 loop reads CASSLSGGPYNEQFF. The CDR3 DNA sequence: TGTGCCAGCAGCCTTAGCGGGGGTCCCTACAATGAGCAGTTCTTC.